Listed below are T cell receptor beta chains from one sample, sequenced in a study of technical replicates of blood from several donors. Sequencing used immunoSEQ multiplex PCR; TCRdb keeps in-frame clones, though not all of them. The sample records about 15,000 clones, around 90% being singletons. Sequencing input: PBMCs. The receptors were sampled from a human donor in good health. Both conserved end residues are trimmed from each CDR3.

V gene: TRBV10-3; J gene: TRBJ1-2; CDR3 protein: AISALTGSYGYT
V gene: TRBV7-9; J gene: TRBJ2-7; CDR3 protein: ASSPRGTGTSGEQY
V gene: TRBV5-1; J gene: TRBJ1-1; CDR3 protein: ASSFVDGENTEAF
V gene: TRBV28; J gene: TRBJ1-3; CDR3 protein: ASNTQGFSGNTIY
V gene: TRBV6-5; J gene: TRBJ1-4; CDR3 protein: ASSYSGTGNEKLF
V gene: TRBV4-1; J gene: TRBJ2-6; CDR3 protein: ASSQGPLEVVGSGANVLT
V gene: TRBV6-5; J gene: TRBJ1-1; CDR3 protein: ASSPRGSTEAF
V gene: TRBV12-5; J gene: TRBJ2-7; CDR3 protein: ASGLLLYDEQY
V gene: TRBV5-1; J gene: TRBJ1-4; CDR3 protein: ASREGYKLDATNEKLF
V gene: TRBV27; J gene: TRBJ2-1; CDR3 protein: ASSFQRGEQF
V gene: TRBV11-2; J gene: TRBJ2-5; CDR3 protein: ASSYGTSGRWAQY
V gene: TRBV14; J gene: TRBJ1-1; CDR3 protein: ASSYGLNTEAF
V gene: TRBV11-2; J gene: TRBJ2-7; CDR3 protein: ASSSLSGRAFHEQY
V gene: TRBV6-5; J gene: TRBJ2-1; CDR3 protein: ASADRDSYNEQF
V gene: TRBV27; J gene: TRBJ2-1; CDR3 protein: ASSLQPRVREQF
V gene: TRBV11-3; J gene: TRBJ2-1; CDR3 protein: ASSLGEAGVYNEQF
V gene: TRBV28; J gene: TRBJ2-5; CDR3 protein: ASTRGRETQY
V gene: TRBV9; J gene: TRBJ2-3; CDR3 protein: ASSVAFAGAGDTQY
V gene: TRBV4-1; J gene: TRBJ2-1; CDR3 protein: ASSQPSGRYNEQF
V gene: TRBV28; J gene: TRBJ2-2; CDR3 protein: ASSLGRVHGELF
V gene: TRBV30; J gene: TRBJ1-2; CDR3 protein: AWSSVDSSLNGYT
V gene: TRBV9; J gene: TRBJ1-4; CDR3 protein: ASSERGLTNEKLF
V gene: TRBV6-5; J gene: TRBJ2-7; CDR3 protein: ASSYDNYEQY
V gene: TRBV29-1; J gene: TRBJ2-7; CDR3 protein: SAGRGQGLEQY
V gene: TRBV7-9; J gene: TRBJ2-5; CDR3 protein: ASSPQGAGGWETQY
V gene: TRBV28; J gene: TRBJ1-5; CDR3 protein: ASMGGWGQPQH
V gene: TRBV28; J gene: TRBJ1-5; CDR3 protein: ASSGGGWQGNQPQH
V gene: TRBV7-6; J gene: TRBJ2-7; CDR3 protein: AGATGPYEQY
V gene: TRBV10-2; J gene: -; CDR3 protein: ASEQRGSYEQY
V gene: TRBV7-9; J gene: TRBJ1-4; CDR3 protein: ASSPGQNKLF
V gene: TRBV5-1; J gene: TRBJ2-1; CDR3 protein: ASSWTSGAYNEQF
V gene: TRBV19; J gene: TRBJ2-3; CDR3 protein: ASSAGGTQY
V gene: TRBV6-5; J gene: TRBJ2-3; CDR3 protein: ASSSWRDVNGNTQY
V gene: TRBV5-1; J gene: TRBJ2-2; CDR3 protein: ASSLGTSSTGELF
V gene: TRBV29-1; J gene: TRBJ2-1; CDR3 protein: SATGGSYNEQF
V gene: TRBV7-9; J gene: TRBJ1-1; CDR3 protein: ASSFGSSNTEAF